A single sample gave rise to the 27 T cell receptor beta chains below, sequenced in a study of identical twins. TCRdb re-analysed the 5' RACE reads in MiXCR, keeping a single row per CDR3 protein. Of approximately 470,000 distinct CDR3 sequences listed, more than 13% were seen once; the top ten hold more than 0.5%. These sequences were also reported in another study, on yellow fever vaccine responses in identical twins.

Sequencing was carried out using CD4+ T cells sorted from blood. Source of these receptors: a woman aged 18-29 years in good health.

CDR3 sequence: CSAKKTGAVATGELFF. In nucleotides, the CDR3 is TGCAGTGCCAAAAAAACAGGGGCCGTAGCAACCGGGGAGCTGTTTTTT. This rearrangement joins TRBV20-1 to TRBJ2-2; the match to TRBD1 covers 7 bases. The V gene end was trimmed by 6 bases and the J gene end by 5 bases; junction bases not matched to a gene: 15. The CDR3 is 16 residues long. Germline V gene data show CDR1 as DFQATT and CDR2 as SNEGSKA (reference sequence).

The CDR3, as DNA: TGTGCCAGCAGTGACCCCCCGGGGGGGGAGACCCAGTACTTC. Translation gives CASSDPPGGETQYF. The chain links TRBV6-2 or TRBV6-3 to TRBJ2-5; 8 nucleotides agree with TRBD2. The CDR3 has 14 residues. Germline loops: CDR1 MNHEY, CDR2 SVGEGT. Trimming removed 5 bases from V and 5 bases from J; junction bases left unmatched: 7.

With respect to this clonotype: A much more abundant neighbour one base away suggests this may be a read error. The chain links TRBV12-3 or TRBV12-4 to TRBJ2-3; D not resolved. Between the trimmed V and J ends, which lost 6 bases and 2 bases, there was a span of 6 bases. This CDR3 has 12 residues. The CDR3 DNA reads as TGTGCCAGCAGAACCGACACAGATACGCAGTATTTT. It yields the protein CASRTDTDTQYF.

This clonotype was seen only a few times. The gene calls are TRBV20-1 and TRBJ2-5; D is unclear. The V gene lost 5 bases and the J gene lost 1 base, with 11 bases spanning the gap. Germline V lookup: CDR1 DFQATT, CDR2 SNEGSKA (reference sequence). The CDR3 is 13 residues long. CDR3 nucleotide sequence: TGCAGTGCTTCGTCCAGGACCCAAGAGACCCAGTACTTC. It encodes CSASSRTQETQYF.

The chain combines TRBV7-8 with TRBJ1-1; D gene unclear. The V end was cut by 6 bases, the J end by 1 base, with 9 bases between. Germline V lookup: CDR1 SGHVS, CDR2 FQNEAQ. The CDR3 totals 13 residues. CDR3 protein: CASRQSENTEAFF. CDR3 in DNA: TGTGCCAGCAGACAATCAGAGAACACTGAAGCTTTCTTT.

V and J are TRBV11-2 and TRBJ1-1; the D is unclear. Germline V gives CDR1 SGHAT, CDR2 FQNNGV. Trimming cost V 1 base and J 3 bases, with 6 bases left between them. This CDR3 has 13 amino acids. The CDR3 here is CASSLGKHTEAFF. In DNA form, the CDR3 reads TGTGCCAGCAGCTTAGGGAAGCACACTGAAGCTTTCTTT.

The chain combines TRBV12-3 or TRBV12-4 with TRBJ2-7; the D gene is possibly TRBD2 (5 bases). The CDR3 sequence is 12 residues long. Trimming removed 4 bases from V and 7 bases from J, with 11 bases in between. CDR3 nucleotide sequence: TGTGCCAGCAGTTGGTCATCGGGGGAGCAGTACTTC. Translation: CASSWSSGEQYF.

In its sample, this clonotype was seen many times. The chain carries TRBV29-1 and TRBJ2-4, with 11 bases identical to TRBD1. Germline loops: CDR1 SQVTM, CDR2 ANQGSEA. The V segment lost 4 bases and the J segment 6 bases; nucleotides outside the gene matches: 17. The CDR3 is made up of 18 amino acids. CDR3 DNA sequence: TGCAGCGTTGCCCCGAACACCCCGGGACAGGGGGGGGGAAACATTCAGTACTTC. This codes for CSVAPNTPGQGGGNIQYF.

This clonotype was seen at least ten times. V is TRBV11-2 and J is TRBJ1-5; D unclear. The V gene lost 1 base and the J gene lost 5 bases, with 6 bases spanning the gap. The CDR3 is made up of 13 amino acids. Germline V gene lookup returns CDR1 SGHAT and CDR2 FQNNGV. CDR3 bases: TGTGCCAGCAGCTTAGGACGTGATCAGCCCCAGCATTTT. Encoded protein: CASSLGRDQPQHF.

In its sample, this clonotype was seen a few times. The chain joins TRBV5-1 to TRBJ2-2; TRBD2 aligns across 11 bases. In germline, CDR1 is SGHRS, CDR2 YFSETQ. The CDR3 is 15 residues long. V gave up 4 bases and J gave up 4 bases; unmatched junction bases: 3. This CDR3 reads CASSEGLAGTGELFF. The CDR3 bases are TGCGCCAGCAGCGAAGGACTAGCGGGCACCGGGGAGCTGTTTTTT.

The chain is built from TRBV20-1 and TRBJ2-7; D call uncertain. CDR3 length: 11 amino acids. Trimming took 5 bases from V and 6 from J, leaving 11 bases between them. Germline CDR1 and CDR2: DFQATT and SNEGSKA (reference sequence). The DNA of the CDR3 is TGCAGTGCTTTGCCCCCGGGCGAGCAGTACTTC. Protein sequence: CSALPPGEQYF.

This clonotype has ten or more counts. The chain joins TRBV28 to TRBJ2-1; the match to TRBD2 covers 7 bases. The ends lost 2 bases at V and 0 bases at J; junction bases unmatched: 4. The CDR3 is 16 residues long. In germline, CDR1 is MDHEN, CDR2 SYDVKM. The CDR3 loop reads CASSLLGGSSYNEQFF. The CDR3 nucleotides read TGTGCCAGCAGTTTACTGGGGGGGAGCTCCTACAATGAGCAGTTCTTC.

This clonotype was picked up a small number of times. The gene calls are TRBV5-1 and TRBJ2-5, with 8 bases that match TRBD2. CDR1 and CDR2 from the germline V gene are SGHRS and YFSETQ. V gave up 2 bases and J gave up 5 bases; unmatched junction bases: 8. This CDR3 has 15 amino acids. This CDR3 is CASSLVLAGSETQYF. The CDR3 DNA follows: TGCGCCAGCAGCTTAGTGTTAGCGGGGAGCGAGACCCAGTACTTC.

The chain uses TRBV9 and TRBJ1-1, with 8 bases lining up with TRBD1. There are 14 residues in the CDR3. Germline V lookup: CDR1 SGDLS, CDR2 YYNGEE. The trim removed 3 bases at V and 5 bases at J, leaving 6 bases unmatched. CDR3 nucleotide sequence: TGTGCCAGCAGCGAACGGGACAGGCCGACTGAAGCTTTCTTT. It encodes CASSERDRPTEAFF.

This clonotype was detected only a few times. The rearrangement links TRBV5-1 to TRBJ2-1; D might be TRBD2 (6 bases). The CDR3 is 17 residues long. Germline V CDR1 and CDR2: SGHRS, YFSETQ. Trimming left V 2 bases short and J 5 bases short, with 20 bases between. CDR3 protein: CASSFGRSDGENNEQFF. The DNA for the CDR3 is TGCGCCAGCAGCTTTGGGAGGTCAGATGGGGAAAACAATGAGCAGTTCTTC.

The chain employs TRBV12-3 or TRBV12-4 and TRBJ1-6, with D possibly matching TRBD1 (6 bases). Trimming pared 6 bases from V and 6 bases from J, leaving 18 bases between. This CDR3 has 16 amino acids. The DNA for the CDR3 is TGTGCCAGCAGACAAAGGGGGGGAATCTCTAATTCACCCCTCCACTTT. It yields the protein CASRQRGGISNSPLHF.

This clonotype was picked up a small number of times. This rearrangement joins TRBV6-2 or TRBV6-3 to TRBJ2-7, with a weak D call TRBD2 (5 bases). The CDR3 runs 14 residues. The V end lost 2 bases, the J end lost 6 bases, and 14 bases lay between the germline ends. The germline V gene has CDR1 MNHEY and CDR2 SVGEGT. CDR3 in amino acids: CASSYSLASIEQYF. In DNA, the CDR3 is TGTGCCAGCAGTTACAGCCTAGCCTCCATCGAGCAGTACTTC.

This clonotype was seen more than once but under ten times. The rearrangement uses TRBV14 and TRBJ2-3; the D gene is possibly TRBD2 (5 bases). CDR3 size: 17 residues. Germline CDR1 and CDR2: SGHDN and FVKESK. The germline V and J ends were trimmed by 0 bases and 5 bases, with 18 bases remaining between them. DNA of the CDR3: TGTGCCAGCAGCCAAGATAAGACGAAAACGGCGGGAGATACGCAGTATTTT. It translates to CASSQDKTKTAGDTQYF.

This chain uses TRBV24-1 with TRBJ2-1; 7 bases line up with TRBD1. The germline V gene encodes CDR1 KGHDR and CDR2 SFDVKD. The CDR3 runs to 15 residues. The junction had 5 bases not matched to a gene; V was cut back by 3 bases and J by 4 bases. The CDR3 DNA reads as TGTGCCACCAGTGATCCCGGACAGGTTTACAATGAGCAGTTCTTC. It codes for CATSDPGQVYNEQFF.

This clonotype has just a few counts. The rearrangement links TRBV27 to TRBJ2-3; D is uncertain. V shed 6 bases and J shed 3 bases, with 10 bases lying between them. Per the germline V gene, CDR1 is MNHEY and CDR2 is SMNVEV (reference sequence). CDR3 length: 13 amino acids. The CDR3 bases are TGTGCCAGCAGACAAAGACTGACAGATACGCAGTATTTT. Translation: CASRQRLTDTQYF.

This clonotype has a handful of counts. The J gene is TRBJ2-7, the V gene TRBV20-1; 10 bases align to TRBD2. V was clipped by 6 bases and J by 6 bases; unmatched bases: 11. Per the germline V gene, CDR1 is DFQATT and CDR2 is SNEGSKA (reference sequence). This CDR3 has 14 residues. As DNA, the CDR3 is TGCAGTGCCGGAACGTCTAGCGGGAGCTTCGAGCAGTACTTC. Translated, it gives CSAGTSSGSFEQYF.

The CDR3 loop is CASSLAGGHSYEQYF. CDR3 nucleotide sequence: TGTGCCAGCAGCTTAGCCGGGGGGCATTCCTACGAGCAGTACTTC. The genes are TRBV7-8 and TRBJ2-7, with a weak D call TRBD2 (7 bases). The length of the CDR3 is 15 residues. The germline V and J ends were trimmed by 0 bases and 1 base, with 10 bases remaining between them. Germline loops: CDR1 SGHVS, CDR2 FQNEAQ.

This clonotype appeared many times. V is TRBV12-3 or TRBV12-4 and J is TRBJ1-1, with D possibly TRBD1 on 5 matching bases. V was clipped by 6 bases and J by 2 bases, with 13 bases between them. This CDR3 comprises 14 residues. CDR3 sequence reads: CASSGDWGNTEAFF. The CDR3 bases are TGTGCCAGCAGCGGGGACTGGGGAAACACTGAAGCTTTCTTT.

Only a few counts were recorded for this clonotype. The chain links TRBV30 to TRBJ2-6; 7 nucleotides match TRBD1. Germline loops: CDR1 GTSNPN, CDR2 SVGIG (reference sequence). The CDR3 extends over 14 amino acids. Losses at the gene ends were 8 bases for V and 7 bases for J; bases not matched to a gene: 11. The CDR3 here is CAGTAPLLANVLTF. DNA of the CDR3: TGTGCCGGGACAGCGCCCCTCTTAGCCAACGTCCTGACTTTC.

CDR3 loop: CAISSTSGSGSPSTDTQYF. Written as DNA, the CDR3 is TGTGCCATCAGTTCGACTAGCGGGAGTGGTAGCCCCAGCACAGATACGCAGTATTTT. The chain has TRBV10-3 and TRBJ2-3; the match to TRBD2 covers 12 bases. This CDR3 is built from 19 residues. The J segment lost 0 bases and the V segment lost 5 bases, leaving 12 bases of the junction unmatched. Germline CDR1 reads ENHRY; CDR2 reads SYGVKD.

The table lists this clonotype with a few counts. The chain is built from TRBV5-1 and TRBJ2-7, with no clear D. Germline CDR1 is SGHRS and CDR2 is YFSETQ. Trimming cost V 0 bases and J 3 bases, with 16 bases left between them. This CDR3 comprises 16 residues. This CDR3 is CASSLVPGLQIYEQYF. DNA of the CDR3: TGCGCCAGCAGCTTGGTACCAGGCCTCCAGATCTACGAGCAGTACTTC. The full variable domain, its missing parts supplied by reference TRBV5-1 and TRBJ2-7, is KAGVTQTPRYLIKTRGQQVTLSCSPISGHRSVSWYQQTPGQGLQFLFEYFSETQRNKGNFPGRFSGRQFSNSRSEMNVSTLELGDSALYLCASSLVPGLQIYEQYFGPGTRLTVT.

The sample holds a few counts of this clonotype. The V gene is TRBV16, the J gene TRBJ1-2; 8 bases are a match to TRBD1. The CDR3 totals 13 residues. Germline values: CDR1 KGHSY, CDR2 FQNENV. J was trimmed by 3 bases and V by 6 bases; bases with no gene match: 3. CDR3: CASRKTGDYGYTF. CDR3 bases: TGTGCCAGCAGAAAGACAGGGGACTATGGCTACACCTTC.